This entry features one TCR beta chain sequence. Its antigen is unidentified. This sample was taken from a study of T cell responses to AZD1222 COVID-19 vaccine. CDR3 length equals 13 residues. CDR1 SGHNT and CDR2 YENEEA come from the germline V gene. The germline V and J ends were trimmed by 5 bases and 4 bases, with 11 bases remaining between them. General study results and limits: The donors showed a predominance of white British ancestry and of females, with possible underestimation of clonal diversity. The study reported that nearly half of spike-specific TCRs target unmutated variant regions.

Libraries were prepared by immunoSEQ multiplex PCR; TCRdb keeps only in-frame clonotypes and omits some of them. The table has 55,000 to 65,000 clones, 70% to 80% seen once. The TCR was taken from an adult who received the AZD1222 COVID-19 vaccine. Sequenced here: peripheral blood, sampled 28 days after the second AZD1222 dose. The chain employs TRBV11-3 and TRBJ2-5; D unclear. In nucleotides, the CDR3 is TGTGCCAGCAGCATGAGGCCAGGAGAGACCCAGTACTTC. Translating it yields CASSMRPGETQYF.